This T cell receptor (beta chain) was recovered during a study of OX40 agonist ivuxolimab in advanced cancers. With respect to the entire study: Ivuxolimab, which targeted the costimulatory receptor OX40 (CD134), was an agonistic, fully human IgG2 monoclonal antibody. Partial responses occurred in three dose-escalation patients, of whom one had hepatocellular carcinoma and two had cutaneous melanoma. Of the roughly 51 patients in dose escalation, approximately 20 had hepatocellular carcinoma, roughly 15 had melanoma, 9 had renal cell carcinoma and 9 had head and neck cancer. Intravenous ivuxolimab was administered to patients every 2 weeks at six dose levels: 0.01, 0.1, 0.3, 1.5, 3 and 10 mg/kg. A male proportion of roughly 80% and a mean age of 60 years, ranging from about 23 to 79, were recorded for the dose-escalation cohort. The point of sequencing TCRbeta in the periphery was to test whether ivuxolimab changed TCR sequence diversity and drove clonal T-cell expansion. Prior anti-PD-1, anti-PD-L1 or anti-CTLA-4 therapy was permitted, and approximately 40% of dose-escalation patients had received checkpoint inhibitors. The paper describes the monotherapy dose-escalation part (N of about 57 patients) of the phase I trial of ivuxolimab.

For sequencing of the TCRbeta CDR3 region, genomic DNA was extracted from the sorted cells. TCRbeta CDR3 regions were sequenced using the immunoSEQ Assay. This immuneACCESS table, as held by TCRdb, lists in-frame sequences with V and J called but not all clones. Of the missing ones, under half trace to an unresolved V gene in checked studies; the others have no known cause. Recorded for this sample are roughly 41,000 clones; about 85% of them occurred a single time. The top ten clonotypes cover just under 40% of the sample. Patients with autoimmune disease history or receiving systemic immunosuppression were excluded from the trial. Peripheral blood for TCR sequencing was collected from all dose cohorts at baseline, on cycle 4 day 1, and on cycle 7 day 1. Samples came from an open-label, multicenter, first-in-human phase I dose-escalation trial of ivuxolimab. Adults with locally advanced or metastatic head and neck squamous cell, hepatocellular, melanoma or renal cell carcinoma were enrolled in the trial. Before TCR sequencing, CD4+ T cells and CD8+ T cells from peripheral blood were sorted into separate populations.

This clone was counted only a few times. Its antigen specificity is not known. No base quality information exists; no much larger clone differs at one position. Results and caveats for the whole study, not just this receptor: Clonal expansion of both CD4+ and CD8+ blood T cells was observed from baseline to week 6 at doses 0.1 to 3.0 mg/kg. After ivuxolimab, more expanded clones were found on average in CD8+ T cells than in CD4+ T cells. Which antigens the clonally expanded peripheral T cells were specific for was not determined. In the 0.1-3.0 mg/kg groups, partial responders had among the lowest normalized peripheral clonal expansion, particularly in CD8+ T cells. Low levels of normalized T-cell clonal expansion were also seen in some nonresponding patients.

The starting material was CD4+ or CD8+ T cells sorted from blood, obtained in a trial of the OX40 agonist ivuxolimab. This clonotype was obtained from an adult with an advanced solid tumor such as melanoma, head and neck, liver or kidney cancer.

Here is the DNA: TGTGCCAGCAGCCACGGGGGACTAGCGGGGGTAACCATTCAGTACTTC. Its amino acids are CASSHGGLAGVTIQYF. The V and J genes are TRBV11-2 and TRBJ2-4, with 14 bases in between that match TRBD2. At the junction V is shortened by 5 bases and J by 9 bases; bases outside the gene matches: 9. Reading the germline V gene gives CDR1 SGHAT and CDR2 FQNNGV. From the cysteine through the phenylalanine, the CDR3 covers 16 amino acids. The entry retains the CDR3 DNA only, 48 bases that are in frame from base 1. Supplemented by the reference TRBV11-2 and TRBJ2-4 proteins around the CDR3, the complete variable domain is EAGVAQSPRYKIIEKRQSVAFWCNPISGHATLYWYQQILGQGPKLLIQFQNNGVVDDSQLPKDRFSAERLKGVDSTLKIQPAKLEDSAVYLCASSHGGLAGVTIQYFGAGTRLSVL.